These 3 T cell receptor beta chains share one sample of origin, sequenced in a study of OX40 agonist ivuxolimab in advanced cancers. The repertoire was sequenced with immunoSEQ multiplex PCR; TCRdb's copy has only in-frame clones and lacks some. This sample has 70,000 to 80,000 clones, with about 94% found just once. The material was CD4+ or CD8+ T cells sorted from blood, obtained in a trial of the OX40 agonist ivuxolimab. Receptors were obtained from an adult with an advanced solid tumor such as melanoma, head and neck, liver or kidney cancer.

The V call is TRBV5-1, the J call TRBJ2-1, with 8 bases lining up with TRBD1. CDR1 and CDR2 (germline): SGHRS, YFSETQ. There are 16 residues in the CDR3. The V gene end was trimmed by 0 bases and the J gene end by 4 bases; junction bases not matched to a gene: 6. Written as DNA, the CDR3 is TGCGCCAGCAGCTTGGACGGGACAGGACCGTACAATGAGCAGTTCTTC. Its translation is CASSLDGTGPYNEQFF.

The rearrangement links TRBV27 to TRBJ1-2; TRBD1 matches at 7 bases. Germline CDR1 reads MNHEY; CDR2 reads SMNVEV (reference sequence). The CDR3 extends over 14 amino acids. J was trimmed by 0 bases and V by 2 bases; bases with no gene match: 0. The chain's CDR3 is CASSLGQANYGYTF. For the CDR3, the DNA is TGTGCCAGCAGTTTAGGACAGGCTAACTATGGCTACACCTTC.

The chain combines TRBV25-1 with TRBJ2-5; D not certain. CDR1 and CDR2 from the germline V gene are MGHDK and SYGVNS. This CDR3 has 13 residues. V shed 0 bases and J shed 5 bases, with 7 bases lying between them. The CDR3 coding sequence is TGTGCCAGCAGTGAATATGGTGGGGAGACCCAGTACTTC. Its translation: CASSEYGGETQYF.